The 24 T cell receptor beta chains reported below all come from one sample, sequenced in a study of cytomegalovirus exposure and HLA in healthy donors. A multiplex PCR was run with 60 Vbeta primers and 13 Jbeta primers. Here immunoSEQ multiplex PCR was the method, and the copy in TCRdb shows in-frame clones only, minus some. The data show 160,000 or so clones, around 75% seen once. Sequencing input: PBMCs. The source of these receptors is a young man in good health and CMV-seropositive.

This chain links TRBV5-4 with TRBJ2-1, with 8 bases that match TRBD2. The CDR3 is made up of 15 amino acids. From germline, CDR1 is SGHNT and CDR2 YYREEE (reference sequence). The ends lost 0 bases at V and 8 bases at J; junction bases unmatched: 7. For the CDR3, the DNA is TGTGCCAGCAGCTTGGGGGGGGCTAGCGGGCATGAGCAGTTCTTC. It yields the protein CASSLGGASGHEQFF.

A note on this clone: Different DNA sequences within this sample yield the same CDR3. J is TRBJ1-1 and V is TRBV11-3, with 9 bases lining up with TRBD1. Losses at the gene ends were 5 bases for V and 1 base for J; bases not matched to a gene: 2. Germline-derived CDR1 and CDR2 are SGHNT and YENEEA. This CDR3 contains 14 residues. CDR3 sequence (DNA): TGTGCCAGCAGCCCGGGACAGGGGAACACTGAAGCTTTCTTT. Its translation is CASSPGQGNTEAFF.

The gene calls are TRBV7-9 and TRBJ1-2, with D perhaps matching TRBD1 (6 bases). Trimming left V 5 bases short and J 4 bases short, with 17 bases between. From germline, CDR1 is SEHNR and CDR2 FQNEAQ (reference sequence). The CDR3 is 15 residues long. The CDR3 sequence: CASSDDRRNLYGYTF. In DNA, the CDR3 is TGTGCCAGCAGCGACGACAGGAGGAACCTCTATGGCTACACCTTC. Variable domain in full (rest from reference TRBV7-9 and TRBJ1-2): DTGVSQNPRHKITKRGQNVTFRCDPISEHNRLYWYRQTLGQGPEFLTYFQNEAQLEKSRLLSDRFSAERPKGSFSTLEIQRTEQGDSAMYLCASSDDRRNLYGYTFGSGTRLTVV.

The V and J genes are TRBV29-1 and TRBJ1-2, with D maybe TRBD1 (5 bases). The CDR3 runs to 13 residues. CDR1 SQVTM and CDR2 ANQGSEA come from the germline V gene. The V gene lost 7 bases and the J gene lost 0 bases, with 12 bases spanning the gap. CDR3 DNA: TGCAGCGCCACCGGGGGAGCTAACTATGGCTACACCTTC. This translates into CSATGGANYGYTF. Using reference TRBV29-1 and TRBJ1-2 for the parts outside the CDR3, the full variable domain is SAVISQKPSRDICQRGTSLTIQCQVDSQVTMMFWYRQQPGQSLTLIATANQGSEATYESGFVIDKFPISRPNLTFSTLTVSNMSPEDSSIYLCSATGGANYGYTFGSGTRLTVV.

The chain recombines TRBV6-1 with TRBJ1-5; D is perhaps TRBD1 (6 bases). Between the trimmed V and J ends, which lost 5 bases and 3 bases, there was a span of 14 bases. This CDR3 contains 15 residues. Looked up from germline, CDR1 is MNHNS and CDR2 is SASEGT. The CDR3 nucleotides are TGTGCCAGCAGTCAAGACAGGATACTCAATCAGCCCCAGCATTTT. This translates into CASSQDRILNQPQHF.

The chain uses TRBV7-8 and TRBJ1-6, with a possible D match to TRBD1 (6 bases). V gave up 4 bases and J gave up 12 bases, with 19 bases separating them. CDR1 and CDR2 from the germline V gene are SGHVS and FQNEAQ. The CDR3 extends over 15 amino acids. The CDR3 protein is CASSWGGGGGEPLHF. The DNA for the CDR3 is TGTGCCAGCAGCTGGGGTGGGGGGGGCGGGGAACCCCTCCACTTT. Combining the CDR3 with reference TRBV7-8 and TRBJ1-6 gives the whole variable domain GAGVSQSPRYKVAKRGQDVALRCDPISGHVSLFWYQQALGQGPEFLTYFQNEAQLDKSGLPSDRFFAERPEGSVSTLKIQRTQQEDSAVYLCASSWGGGGGEPLHFGNGTRLTVT.

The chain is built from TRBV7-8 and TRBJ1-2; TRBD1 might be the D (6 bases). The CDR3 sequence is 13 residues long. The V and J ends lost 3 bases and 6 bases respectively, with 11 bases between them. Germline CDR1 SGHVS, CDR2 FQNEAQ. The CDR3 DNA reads TGTGCCAGCAGCTTGGGCAGGGACAATGGCTACACCTTC. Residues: CASSLGRDNGYTF.

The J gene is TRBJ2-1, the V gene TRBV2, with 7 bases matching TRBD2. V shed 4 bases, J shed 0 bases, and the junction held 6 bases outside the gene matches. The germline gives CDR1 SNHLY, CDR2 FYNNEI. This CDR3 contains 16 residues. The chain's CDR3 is CASSVSGWSSYNEQFF. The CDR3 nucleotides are TGTGCCAGCAGTGTTAGCGGGTGGAGCTCCTACAATGAGCAGTTCTTC.

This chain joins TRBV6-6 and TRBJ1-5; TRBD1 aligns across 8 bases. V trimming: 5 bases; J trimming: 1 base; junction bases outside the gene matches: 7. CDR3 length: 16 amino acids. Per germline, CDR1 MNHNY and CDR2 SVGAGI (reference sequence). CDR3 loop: CASSPVRGLSNQPQHF. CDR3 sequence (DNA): TGTGCCAGCAGTCCAGTCAGGGGGCTGAGCAATCAGCCCCAGCATTTT.

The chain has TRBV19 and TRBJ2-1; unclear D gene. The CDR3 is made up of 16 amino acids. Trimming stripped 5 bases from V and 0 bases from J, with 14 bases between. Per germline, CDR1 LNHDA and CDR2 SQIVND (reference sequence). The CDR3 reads CASSLQAMSSYNEQFF. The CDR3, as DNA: TGTGCCAGTAGTCTGCAAGCGATGAGCTCCTACAATGAGCAGTTCTTC.

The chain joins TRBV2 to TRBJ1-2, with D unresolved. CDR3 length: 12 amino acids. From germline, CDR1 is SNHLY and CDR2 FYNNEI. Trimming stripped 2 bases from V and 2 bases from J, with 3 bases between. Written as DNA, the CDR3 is TGTGCCAGCAGTGAACTGAACTATGGCTACACCTTC. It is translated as CASSELNYGYTF.

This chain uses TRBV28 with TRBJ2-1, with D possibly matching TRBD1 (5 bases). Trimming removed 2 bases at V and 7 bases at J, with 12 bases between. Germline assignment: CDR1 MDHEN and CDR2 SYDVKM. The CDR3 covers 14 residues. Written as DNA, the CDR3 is TGTGCCAGCAGTTTAAGCAGGGTAGGGAATGAGCAGTTCTTC. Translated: CASSLSRVGNEQFF.

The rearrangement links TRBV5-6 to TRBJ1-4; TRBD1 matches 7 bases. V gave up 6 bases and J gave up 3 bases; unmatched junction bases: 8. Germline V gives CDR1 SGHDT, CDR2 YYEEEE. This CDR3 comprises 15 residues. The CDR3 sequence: CASMTAGGSNEKLFF. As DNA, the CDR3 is TGTGCCAGCATGACCGCAGGGGGATCTAATGAAAAACTGTTTTTT.

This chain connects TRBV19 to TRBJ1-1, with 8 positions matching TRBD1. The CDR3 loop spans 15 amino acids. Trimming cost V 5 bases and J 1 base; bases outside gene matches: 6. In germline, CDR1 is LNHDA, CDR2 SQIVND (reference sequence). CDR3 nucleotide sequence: TGTGCCAGTAGTTTCTCCGGGACAGGGAACACTGAAGCTTTCTTT. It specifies CASSFSGTGNTEAFF.

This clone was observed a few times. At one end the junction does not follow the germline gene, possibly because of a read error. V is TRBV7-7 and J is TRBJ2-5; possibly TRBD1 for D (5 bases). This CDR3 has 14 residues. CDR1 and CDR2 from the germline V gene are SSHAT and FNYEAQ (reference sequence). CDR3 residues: CASSPLAGLETQYF. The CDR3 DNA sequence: TGTGCTAGCAGCCCACTTGCAGGGTTAGAGACCCAGTACTTC.

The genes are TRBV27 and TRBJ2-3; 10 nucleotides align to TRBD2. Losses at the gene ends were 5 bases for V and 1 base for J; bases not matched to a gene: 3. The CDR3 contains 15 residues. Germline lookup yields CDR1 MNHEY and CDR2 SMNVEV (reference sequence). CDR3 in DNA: TGTGCCAGCAGTCCTCTAGCGGGAGGCACAGATACGCAGTATTTT. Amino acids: CASSPLAGGTDTQYF.

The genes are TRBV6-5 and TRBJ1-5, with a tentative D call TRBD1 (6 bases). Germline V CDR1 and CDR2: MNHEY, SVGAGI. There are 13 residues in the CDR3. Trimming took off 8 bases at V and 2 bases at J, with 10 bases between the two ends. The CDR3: CASARTGNQPQHF. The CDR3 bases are TGTGCCAGCGCCAGGACAGGCAATCAGCCCCAGCATTTT.

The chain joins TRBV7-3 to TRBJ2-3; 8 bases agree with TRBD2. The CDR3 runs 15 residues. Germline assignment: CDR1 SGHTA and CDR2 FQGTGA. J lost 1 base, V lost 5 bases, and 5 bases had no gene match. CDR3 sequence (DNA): TGTGCCAGCAGCCCCCAAGCGGGGGGCACAGATACGCAGTATTTT. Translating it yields CASSPQAGGTDTQYF. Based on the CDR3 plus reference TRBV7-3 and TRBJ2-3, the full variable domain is GAGVSQTPSNKVTEKGKYVELRCDPISGHTALYWYRQSLGQGPEFLIYFQGTGAADDSGLPNDRFFAVRPEGSVSTLKIQRTERGDSAVYLCASSPQAGGTDTQYFGPGTRLTVL.

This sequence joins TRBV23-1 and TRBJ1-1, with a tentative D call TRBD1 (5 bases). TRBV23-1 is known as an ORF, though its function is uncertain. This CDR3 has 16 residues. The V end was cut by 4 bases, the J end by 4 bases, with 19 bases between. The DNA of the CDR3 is TGCGCCAGCAGTCTTCTGGCTGACAGAAACTTCACTGAAGCTTTCTTT. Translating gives CASSLLADRNFTEAFF.

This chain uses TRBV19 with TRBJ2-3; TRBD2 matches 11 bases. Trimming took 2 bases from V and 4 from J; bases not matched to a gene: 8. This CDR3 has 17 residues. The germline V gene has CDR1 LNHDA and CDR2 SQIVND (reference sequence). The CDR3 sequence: CASSIIQLAGEPDTQYF. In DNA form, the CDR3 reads TGTGCCAGTAGTATAATCCAACTAGCGGGAGAACCAGATACGCAGTATTTT.

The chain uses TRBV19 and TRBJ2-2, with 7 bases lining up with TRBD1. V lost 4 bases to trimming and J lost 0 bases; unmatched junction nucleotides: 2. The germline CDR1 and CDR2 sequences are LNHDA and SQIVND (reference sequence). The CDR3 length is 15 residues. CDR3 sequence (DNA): TGTGCCAGTAGTAAGGGACAGTCGAACACCGGGGAGCTGTTTTTT. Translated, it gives CASSKGQSNTGELFF.

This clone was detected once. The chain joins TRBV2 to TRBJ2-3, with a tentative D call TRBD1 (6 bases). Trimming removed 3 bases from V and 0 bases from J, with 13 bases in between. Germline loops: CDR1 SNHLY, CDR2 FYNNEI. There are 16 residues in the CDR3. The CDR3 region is CASSDGRGRSTDTQYF. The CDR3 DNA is TGTGCCAGCAGTGACGGAAGGGGGAGAAGCACAGATACGCAGTATTTT.

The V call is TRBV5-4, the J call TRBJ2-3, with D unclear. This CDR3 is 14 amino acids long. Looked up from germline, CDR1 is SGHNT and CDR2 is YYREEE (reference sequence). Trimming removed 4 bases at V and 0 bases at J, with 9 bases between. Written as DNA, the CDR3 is TGTGCCAGCAGCAGAGAGCCTAGCACAGATACGCAGTATTTT. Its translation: CASSREPSTDTQYF.

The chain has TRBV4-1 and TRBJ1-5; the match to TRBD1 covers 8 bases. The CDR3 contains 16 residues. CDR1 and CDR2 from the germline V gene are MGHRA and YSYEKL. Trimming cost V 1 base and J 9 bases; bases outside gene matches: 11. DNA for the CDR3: TGCGCCAGCAGCCAAGTCAGAACAGGGGGAGGTGGGCCCCAGCATTTT. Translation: CASSQVRTGGGGPQHF.